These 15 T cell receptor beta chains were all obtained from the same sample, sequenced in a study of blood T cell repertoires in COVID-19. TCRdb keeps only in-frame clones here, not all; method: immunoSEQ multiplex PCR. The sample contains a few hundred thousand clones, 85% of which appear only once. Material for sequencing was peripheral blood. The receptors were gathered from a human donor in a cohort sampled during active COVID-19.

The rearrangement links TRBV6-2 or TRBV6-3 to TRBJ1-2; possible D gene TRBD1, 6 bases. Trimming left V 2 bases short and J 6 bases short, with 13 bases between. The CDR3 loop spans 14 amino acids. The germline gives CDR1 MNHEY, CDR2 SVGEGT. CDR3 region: CASSYPQGWHGYTF. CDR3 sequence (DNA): TGTGCCAGCAGTTACCCACAGGGTTGGCATGGCTACACCTTC.

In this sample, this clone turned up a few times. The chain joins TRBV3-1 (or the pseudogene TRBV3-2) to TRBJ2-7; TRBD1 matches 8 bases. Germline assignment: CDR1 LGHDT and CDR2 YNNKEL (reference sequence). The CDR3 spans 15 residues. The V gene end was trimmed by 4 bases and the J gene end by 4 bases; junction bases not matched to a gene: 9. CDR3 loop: CASSRYDRGSYEQYF. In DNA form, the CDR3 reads TGTGCCAGCAGCCGTTATGACAGGGGATCGTACGAGCAGTACTTC.

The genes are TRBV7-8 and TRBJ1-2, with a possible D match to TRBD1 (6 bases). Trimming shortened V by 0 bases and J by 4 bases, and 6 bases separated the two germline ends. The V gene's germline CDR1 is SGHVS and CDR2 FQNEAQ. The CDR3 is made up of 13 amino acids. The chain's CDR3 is CASSLAGAYGYTF. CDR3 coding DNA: TGTGCCAGCAGCTTAGCGGGGGCCTATGGCTACACCTTC.

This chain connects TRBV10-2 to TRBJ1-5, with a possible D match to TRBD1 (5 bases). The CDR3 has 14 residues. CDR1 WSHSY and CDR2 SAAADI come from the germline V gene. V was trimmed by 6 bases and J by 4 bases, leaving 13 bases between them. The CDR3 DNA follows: TGCGCCAGCAGCTTACAGGCGCAGAATCAGCCCCAGCATTTT. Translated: CASSLQAQNQPQHF.

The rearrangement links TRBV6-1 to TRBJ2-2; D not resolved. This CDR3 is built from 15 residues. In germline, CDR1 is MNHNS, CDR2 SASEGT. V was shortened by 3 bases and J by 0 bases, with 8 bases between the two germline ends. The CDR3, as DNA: TGTGCCAGCAGTGATACAGACGCGAACACCGGGGAGCTGTTTTTT. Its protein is CASSDTDANTGELFF.

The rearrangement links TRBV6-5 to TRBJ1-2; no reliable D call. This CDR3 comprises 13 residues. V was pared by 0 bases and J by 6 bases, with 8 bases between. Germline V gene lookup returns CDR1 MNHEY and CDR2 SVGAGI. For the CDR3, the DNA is TGTGCCAGCAGTTACTCGATTCAGAATGGCTACACCTTC. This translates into CASSYSIQNGYTF.

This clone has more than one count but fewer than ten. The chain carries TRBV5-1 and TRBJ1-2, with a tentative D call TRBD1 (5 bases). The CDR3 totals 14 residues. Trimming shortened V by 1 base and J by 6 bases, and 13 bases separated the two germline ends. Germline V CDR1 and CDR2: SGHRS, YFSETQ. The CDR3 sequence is CASSLSRGEDGYTF. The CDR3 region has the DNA TGCGCCAGCAGCTTGAGTCGAGGGGAGGATGGCTACACCTTC.

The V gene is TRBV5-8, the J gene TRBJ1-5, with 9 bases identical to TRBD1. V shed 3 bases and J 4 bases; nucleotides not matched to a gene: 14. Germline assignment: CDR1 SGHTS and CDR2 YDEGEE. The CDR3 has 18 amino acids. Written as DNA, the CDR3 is TGTGCCAGCAGCTCGAGGCCGGGACAGGGAGGCAGAAATCAGCCCCAGCATTTT. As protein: CASSSRPGQGGRNQPQHF.

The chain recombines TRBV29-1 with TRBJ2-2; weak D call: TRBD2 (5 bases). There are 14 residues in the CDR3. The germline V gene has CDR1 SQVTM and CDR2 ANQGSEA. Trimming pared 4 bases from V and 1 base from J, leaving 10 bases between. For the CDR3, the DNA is TGCAGCGTTGCCGGACTGAAGAACACCGGGGAGCTGTTTTTT. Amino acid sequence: CSVAGLKNTGELFF.

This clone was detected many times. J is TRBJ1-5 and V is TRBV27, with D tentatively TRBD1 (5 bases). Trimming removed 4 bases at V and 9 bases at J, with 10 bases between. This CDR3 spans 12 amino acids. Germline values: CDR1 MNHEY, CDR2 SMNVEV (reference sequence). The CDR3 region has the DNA TGTGCCAGCAGTTGGCCTCAGGGGCCCCAGCATTTT. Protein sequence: CASSWPQGPQHF.

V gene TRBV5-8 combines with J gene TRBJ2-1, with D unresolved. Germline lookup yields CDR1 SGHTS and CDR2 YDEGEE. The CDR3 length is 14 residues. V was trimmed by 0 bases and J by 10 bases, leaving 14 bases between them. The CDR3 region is CASSLGDASREQFF. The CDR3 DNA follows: TGTGCCAGCAGCTTGGGTGATGCCTCCCGGGAGCAGTTCTTC. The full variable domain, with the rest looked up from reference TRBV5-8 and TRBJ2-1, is EAGVTQSPTHLIKTRGQQATLRCSPISGHTSVYWYQQALGLGLQFLLWYDEGEERNRGNFPPRFSGRQFPNYSSELNVNALELEDSALYLCASSLGDASREQFFGPGTRLTVL.

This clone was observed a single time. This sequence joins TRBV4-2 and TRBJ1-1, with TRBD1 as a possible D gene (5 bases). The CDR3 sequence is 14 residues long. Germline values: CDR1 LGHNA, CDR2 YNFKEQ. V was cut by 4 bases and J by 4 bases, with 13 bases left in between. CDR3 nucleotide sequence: TGTGCCAGCAGCCCGGGGGGGAGGGGCACTGAAGCTTTCTTT. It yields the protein CASSPGGRGTEAFF.

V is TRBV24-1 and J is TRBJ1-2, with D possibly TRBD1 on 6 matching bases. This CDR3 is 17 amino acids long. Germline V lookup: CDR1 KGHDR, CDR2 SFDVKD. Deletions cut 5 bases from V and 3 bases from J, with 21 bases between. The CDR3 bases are TGTGCCACCAGTGCGAAACTTCAAGGACAGCCGTACTATGGCTACACCTTC. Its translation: CATSAKLQGQPYYGYTF.

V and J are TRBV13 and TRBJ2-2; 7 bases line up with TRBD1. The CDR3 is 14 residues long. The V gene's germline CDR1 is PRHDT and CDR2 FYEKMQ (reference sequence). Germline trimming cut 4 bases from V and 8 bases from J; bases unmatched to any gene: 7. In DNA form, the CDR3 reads TGTGCCAGCAGCTGGGGACAGCCAATTGGGGAGCTGTTTTTT. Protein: CASSWGQPIGELFF.

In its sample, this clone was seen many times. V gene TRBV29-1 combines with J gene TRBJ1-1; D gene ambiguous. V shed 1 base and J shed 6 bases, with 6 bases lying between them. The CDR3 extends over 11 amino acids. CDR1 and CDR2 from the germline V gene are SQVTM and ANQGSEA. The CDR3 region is CSVEGLSEAFF. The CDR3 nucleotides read TGCAGCGTTGAAGGGCTCTCTGAAGCTTTCTTT.